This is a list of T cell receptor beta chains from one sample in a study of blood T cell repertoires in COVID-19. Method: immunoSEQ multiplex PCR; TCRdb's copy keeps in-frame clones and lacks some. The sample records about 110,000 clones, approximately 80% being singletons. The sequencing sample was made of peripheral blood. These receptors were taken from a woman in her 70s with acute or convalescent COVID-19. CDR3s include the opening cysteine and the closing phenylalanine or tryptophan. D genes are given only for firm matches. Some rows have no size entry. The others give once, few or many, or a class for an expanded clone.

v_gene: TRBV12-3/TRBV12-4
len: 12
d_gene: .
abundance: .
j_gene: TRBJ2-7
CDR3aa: CASSFSPYEQYF
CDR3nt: TGTGCCAGCAGTTTTTCCCCGTACGAGCAGTACTTC

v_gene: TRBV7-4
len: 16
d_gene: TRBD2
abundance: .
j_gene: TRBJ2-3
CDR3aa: CASSLVRLAGGGTQYF
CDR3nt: TGTGCCAGCAGCTTAGTTAGGCTAGCGGGAGGGGGTACGCAGTATTTT

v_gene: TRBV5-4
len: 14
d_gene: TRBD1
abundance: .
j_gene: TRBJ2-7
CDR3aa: CASSQDRGQHEQYF
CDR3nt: TGTGCCAGCAGCCAGGACAGGGGGCAACACGAGCAGTACTTC

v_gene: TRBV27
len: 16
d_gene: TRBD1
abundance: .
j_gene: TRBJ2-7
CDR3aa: CASSPYGQGGPYEQYF
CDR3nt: TGTGCCAGCAGTCCATACGGACAGGGGGGGCCCTACGAGCAGTACTTC

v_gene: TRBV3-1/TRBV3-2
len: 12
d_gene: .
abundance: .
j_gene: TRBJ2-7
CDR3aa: CASSQVGYEQYF
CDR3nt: TGTGCCAGCAGCCAAGTCGGGTACGAGCAGTACTTC

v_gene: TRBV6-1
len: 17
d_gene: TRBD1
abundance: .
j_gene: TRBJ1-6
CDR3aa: CASSDRQGGSYNSPLHF
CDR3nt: TGTGCCAGCAGTGATCGACAGGGCGGCTCCTATAATTCACCCCTCCACTTT

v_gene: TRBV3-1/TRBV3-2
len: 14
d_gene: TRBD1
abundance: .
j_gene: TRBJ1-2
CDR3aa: CASSQATGPYGYTF
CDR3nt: TGTGCCAGCAGCCAAGCGACAGGGCCCTATGGCTACACCTTC

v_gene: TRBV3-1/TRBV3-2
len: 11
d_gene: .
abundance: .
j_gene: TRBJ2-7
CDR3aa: CASSQEGGLFF
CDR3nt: TGTGCCAGCAGCCAAGAGGGGGGACTCTTTTTC

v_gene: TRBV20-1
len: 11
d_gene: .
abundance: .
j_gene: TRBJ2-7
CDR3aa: CSAGTPGEQYF
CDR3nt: TGCAGTGCCGGGACTCCTGGAGAGCAGTACTTC

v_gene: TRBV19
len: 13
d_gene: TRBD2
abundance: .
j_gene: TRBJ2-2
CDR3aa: CALAGMNTGELFF
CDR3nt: TGTGCCCTAGCGGGGATGAACACCGGGGAGCTGTTTTTT

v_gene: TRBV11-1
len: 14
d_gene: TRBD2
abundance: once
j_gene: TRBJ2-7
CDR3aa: CASSLAAGGSEQYF
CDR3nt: TGTGCCAGCAGCTTAGCAGCGGGAGGCTCCGAGCAGTACTTC

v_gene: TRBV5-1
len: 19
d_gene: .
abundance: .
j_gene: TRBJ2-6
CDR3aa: CASSLDTTGRGSGANVLTF
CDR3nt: TGCGCCAGCAGCTTGGACACCACAGGGAGGGGCTCTGGGGCCAACGTCCTGACTTTC

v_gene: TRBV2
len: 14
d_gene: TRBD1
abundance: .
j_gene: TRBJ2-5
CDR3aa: CASNRGPRGETQYF
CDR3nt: TGTGCCAGCAACAGGGGGCCCAGAGGTGAGACCCAGTACTTC

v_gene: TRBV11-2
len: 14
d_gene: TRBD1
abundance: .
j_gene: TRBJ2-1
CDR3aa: CASSFRQGYGEQFF
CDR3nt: TGTGCCAGCAGCTTTAGACAGGGATATGGTGAGCAGTTCTTC

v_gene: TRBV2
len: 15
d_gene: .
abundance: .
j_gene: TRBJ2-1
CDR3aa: CASRPGPGTPNEQFF
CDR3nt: TGTGCCAGCAGACCGGGGCCCGGGACTCCAAATGAGCAGTTCTTC

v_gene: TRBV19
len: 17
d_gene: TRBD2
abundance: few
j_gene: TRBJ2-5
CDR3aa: CASSIIRAGGRQETQYF
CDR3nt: TGTGCCAGTAGTATAATAAGAGCGGGGGGGCGACAAGAGACCCAGTACTTC

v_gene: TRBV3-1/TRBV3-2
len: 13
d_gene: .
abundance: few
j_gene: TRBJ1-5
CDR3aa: CASSQDLNQPQHF
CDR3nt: TGTGCCAGCAGCCAAGATCTTAATCAGCCCCAGCATTTT

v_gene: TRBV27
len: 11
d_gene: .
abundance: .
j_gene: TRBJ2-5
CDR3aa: CASRTGETQYF
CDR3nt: TGTGCCAGCAGAACGGGAGAGACCCAGTACTTC

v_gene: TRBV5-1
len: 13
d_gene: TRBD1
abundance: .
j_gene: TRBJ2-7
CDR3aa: CASSTGQGREQYF
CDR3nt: TGCGCCAGCAGCACCGGACAGGGGCGCGAGCAGTACTTC

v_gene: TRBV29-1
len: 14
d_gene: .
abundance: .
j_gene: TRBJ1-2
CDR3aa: CSVENGGMGNGYTF
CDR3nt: TGCAGCGTTGAAAACGGGGGAATGGGGAATGGCTACACCTTC

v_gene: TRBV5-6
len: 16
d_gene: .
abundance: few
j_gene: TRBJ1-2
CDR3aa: CASSLVWGGGGYGYTF
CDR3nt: TGTGCCAGCAGCTTGGTCTGGGGGGGCGGAGGCTATGGCTACACCTTC

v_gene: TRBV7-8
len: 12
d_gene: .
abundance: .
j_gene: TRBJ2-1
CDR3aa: CASSSVGSKQFF
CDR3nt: TGTGCCAGCAGCTCCGTGGGGAGTAAGCAGTTCTTC

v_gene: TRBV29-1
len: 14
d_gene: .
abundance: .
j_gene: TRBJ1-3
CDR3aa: CSVWTEPSGNTIYF
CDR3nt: TGCAGCGTTTGGACAGAGCCCTCTGGAAACACCATATATTTT

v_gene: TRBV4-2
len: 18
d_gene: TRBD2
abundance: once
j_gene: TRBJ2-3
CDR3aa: CASSQDGTSGSSTDTQYF
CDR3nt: TGTGCCAGCAGCCAAGATGGGACTAGCGGGAGCAGCACAGATACGCAGTATTTT

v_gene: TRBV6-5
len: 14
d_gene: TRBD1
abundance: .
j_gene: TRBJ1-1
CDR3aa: CASNPTGEVTEAFF
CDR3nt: TGTGCCAGCAACCCGACAGGGGAGGTCACTGAAGCTTTCTTT

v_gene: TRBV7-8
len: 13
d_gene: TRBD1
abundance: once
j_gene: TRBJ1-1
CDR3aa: CASSTDRDTEAFF
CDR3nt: TGTGCCAGCAGCACTGACAGGGACACTGAAGCTTTCTTT

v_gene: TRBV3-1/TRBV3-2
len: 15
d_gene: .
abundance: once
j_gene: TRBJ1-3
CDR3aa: CASSLSGGTGNTIYF
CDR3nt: TGTGCCAGCAGCCTCTCGGGGGGGACAGGAAACACCATATATTTT

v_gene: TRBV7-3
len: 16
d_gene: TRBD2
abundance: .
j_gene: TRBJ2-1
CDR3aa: CASSPIAGGSYNEQFF
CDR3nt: TGTGCCAGCAGCCCTATAGCGGGAGGGTCCTACAATGAGCAGTTCTTC

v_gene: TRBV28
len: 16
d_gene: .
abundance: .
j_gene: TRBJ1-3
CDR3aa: CASSDPRGSGGNTIYF
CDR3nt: TGTGCCAGCAGCGACCCCAGGGGTTCGGGTGGAAACACCATATATTTT

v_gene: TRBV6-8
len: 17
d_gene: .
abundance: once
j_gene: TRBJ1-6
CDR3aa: CASSQGQGSSYNSPLHF
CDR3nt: TGTGCCAGCAGCCAAGGGCAGGGGAGCTCCTATAATTCACCCCTCCACTTT

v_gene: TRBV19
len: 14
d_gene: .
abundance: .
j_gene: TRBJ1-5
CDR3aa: CASRIGGGNQPQHF
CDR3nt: TGTGCCAGTAGAATAGGCGGGGGCAACCAGCCCCAGCATTTT

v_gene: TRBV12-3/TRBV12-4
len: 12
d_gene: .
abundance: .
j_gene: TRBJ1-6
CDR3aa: CASSFPVSPLHF
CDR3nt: TGTGCCAGCAGTTTCCCGGTTTCACCCCTCCACTTT

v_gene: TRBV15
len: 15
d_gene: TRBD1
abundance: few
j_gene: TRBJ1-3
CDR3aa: CATSRGRGTGNTIYF
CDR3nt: TGTGCCACCAGCAGAGGCAGGGGGACTGGAAACACCATATATTTT

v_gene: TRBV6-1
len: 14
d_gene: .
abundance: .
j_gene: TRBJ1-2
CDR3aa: CASSEPRANYGYTF
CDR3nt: TGTGCCAGCAGTGAGCCCAGGGCTAACTATGGCTACACCTTC

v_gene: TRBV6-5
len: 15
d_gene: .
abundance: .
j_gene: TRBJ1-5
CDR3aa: CASTPRGDGDQPQHF
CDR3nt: TGTGCCAGCACTCCCCGGGGGGATGGAGATCAGCCCCAGCATTTT

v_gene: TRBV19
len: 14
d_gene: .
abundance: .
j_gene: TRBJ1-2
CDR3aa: CASSIRGAGYGYTF
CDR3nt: TGTGCCAGTAGTATAAGGGGCGCCGGCTATGGCTACACCTTC

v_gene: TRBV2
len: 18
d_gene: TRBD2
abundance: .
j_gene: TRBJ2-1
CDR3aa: CASSEGRTSGGATNEQFF
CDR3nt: TGTGCCAGCAGTGAAGGACGGACTAGCGGGGGGGCTACCAATGAGCAGTTCTTC

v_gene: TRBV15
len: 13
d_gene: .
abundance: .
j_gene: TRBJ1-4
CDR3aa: CATKQVLNEKLFF
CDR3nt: TGTGCCACTAAACAGGTTCTTAATGAAAAACTGTTTTTT

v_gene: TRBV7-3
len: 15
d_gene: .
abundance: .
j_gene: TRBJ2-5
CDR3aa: CASSLQGSPQETQYF
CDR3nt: TGTGCCAGCAGCTTACAGGGGTCCCCTCAAGAGACCCAGTACTTC

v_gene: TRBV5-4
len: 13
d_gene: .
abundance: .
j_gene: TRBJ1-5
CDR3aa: CASSSELNQPQHF
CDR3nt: TGTGCCAGCAGCTCAGAATTGAATCAGCCCCAGCATTTT

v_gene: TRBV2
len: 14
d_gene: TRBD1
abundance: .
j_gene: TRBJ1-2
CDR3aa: CASSGDRANYGYTF
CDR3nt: TGTGCCAGCAGTGGGGACAGGGCAAACTATGGCTACACCTTC